This T cell receptor (beta chain) was retrieved from a study of tumor-infiltrating lymphocytes in primary liver carcinoma. This clonotype has ten or more counts. With a constant-region primer, TCR beta cDNA was made from approximately 510 ng of total RNA. For TCR beta, libraries were produced by three nested multiplex PCR rounds using slightly modified ARM-PCR. Primers for the first two PCR rounds were TRBV1-TRBV30 forward primers and a C-beta reverse primer (around 11 cycles per round). TCRdb reprocessed the multiplex PCR reads via MiXCR and lists one record per CDR3 protein. The table lists fewer than 350,000 distinct CDR3 sequences, about 62% of them singletons. V was pared by 1 base and J by 4 bases, with 5 bases of the junction left unmatched. From germline, CDR1 is MGHRA and CDR2 YSYEKL. The CDR3 is 15 amino acids. Germline DNA was also extracted, and blood RNA was taken from unsorted whole blood. Patients carried chronic HBV infection without prior treatment.

Specimen: peripheral blood. This chain uses TRBV4-1 with TRBJ2-5, with TRBD2 matching 8 bases. The TCR was taken from a man in his forties with primary liver carcinoma and hepatitis B virus infection. This CDR3 is CASSQATSGRETQYF. CDR3 bases: TGCGCCAGCAGCCAAGCGACAAGCGGGAGAGAGACCCAGTACTTC.